These 15 T cell receptor beta chains share one sample of origin, sequenced in a study of PD-1 blockade in classical Hodgkin lymphoma. Brentuximab vedotin exposure varied, and every patient relapsed after autologous stem cell transplantation. Profiling relied on immunoSEQ multiplex PCR, and the TCRdb table lists in-frame clones only, not all of them. The data contain approximately 84,000 clones, around 90% of them seen just once; the ten biggest clones take up roughly a fifth. This sample comprised peripheral blood mononuclear cells (PBMCs), obtained at baseline. The receptors here all came from a human donor with classical Hodgkin lymphoma.

The gene calls are TRBV28 and TRBJ2-7, with 7 positions matching TRBD1. The germline CDR1 and CDR2 sequences are MDHEN and SYDVKM. V lost 6 bases, J lost 2 bases, and 4 bases stayed unmatched. The CDR3 spans 13 residues. CDR3 sequence: CASSDRDPYEQYF. The CDR3 DNA follows: TGTGCCAGCAGCGACAGGGATCCCTACGAGCAGTACTTC.

J is TRBJ2-7 and V is TRBV23-1, with 14 bases fitting TRBD2. TRBV23-1 is marked as an open reading frame, function uncertain. This CDR3 region has 22 residues. After removal of 11 bases from V and 4 bases from J, the junction contained 31 bases not matched to a gene. The CDR3 region is CAPVGTSGRPQVGQWGPYEQYF. DNA for the CDR3: TGCGCCCCAGTTGGGACTAGCGGGAGACCTCAAGTTGGCCAGTGGGGACCTTACGAGCAGTACTTC.

This rearrangement joins TRBV28 to TRBJ1-1; D gene ambiguous. V was cut by 7 bases and J by 3 bases, with 3 bases left in between. Germline V gene lookup returns CDR1 MDHEN and CDR2 SYDVKM. CDR3 length equals 10 residues. CDR3 DNA: TGTGCCAGCACGGACACTGAAGCTTTCTTT. It specifies CASTDTEAFF.

This clone was picked up a small number of times. The gene calls are TRBV28 and TRBJ2-7, with a possible D match to TRBD2 (6 bases). Germline CDR1 reads MDHEN; CDR2 reads SYDVKM. This CDR3 is 14 amino acids long. Trimming removed 5 bases at V and 2 bases at J, with 13 bases between. The CDR3 region is CASSAGLWAYEQYF. CDR3 DNA sequence: TGTGCCAGCAGTGCGGGGCTCTGGGCCTACGAGCAGTACTTC.

V is TRBV29-1 and J is TRBJ2-1; the match to TRBD2 covers 8 bases. Trimming removed 5 bases from V and 6 bases from J; junction bases left unmatched: 9. Germline V gene sequence: CDR1 SQVTM, CDR2 ANQGSEA. The CDR3 totals 14 residues. CDR3 residues: CSVNPGLGTNEQFF. The CDR3 bases are TGCAGCGTTAACCCGGGACTAGGGACCAATGAGCAGTTCTTC.

The chain joins TRBV7-2 to TRBJ2-2; D tentatively reads TRBD1 or TRBD2 (6 bases each). Germline V gives CDR1 SGHTA, CDR2 FQGNSA. V lost 4 bases and J lost 4, with 13 bases in between. This CDR3 spans 15 amino acids. DNA of the CDR3: TGTGCCAGCAGCTCCGCGGGACACATCACCGGGGAGCTGTTTTTT. Protein sequence: CASSSAGHITGELFF. Based on the CDR3 plus reference TRBV7-2 and TRBJ2-2, the full variable domain is GAGVSQSPSNKVTEKGKDVELRCDPISGHTALYWYRQSLGQGLEFLIYFQGNSAPDKSGLPSDRFSAERTGGSVSTLTIQRTQQEDSAVYLCASSSAGHITGELFFGEGSRLTVL.

The rearrangement uses TRBV13 and TRBJ2-3; 13 nucleotides agree with TRBD2. There are 16 residues in the CDR3. V gave up 2 bases and J gave up 6 bases; unmatched junction bases: 5. Germline CDR1 is PRHDT and CDR2 is FYEKMQ (reference sequence). CDR3 protein: CASSLRTSGGGDTQYF. Written as DNA, the CDR3 is TGTGCCAGCAGCTTAAGGACTAGCGGGGGAGGTGATACGCAGTATTTT.

The chain combines TRBV18 with TRBJ1-2, with D perhaps TRBD1 (5 bases). The ends were cut back, 5 bases at V and 1 base at J, with 8 bases in the middle. Germline CDR1 is KGHSH and CDR2 is LQKENI. This CDR3 contains 13 residues. The CDR3 loop is CASSEQDNYGYTF. The CDR3 DNA is TGTGCCAGCTCAGAACAGGATAACTATGGCTACACCTTC.

This chain uses TRBV7-6 with TRBJ2-2, with 13 bases aligning to TRBD2. The length of the CDR3 is 18 residues. The V and J ends lost 0 bases and 4 bases, in that order; junction bases with no gene match: 5. Germline loops: CDR1 SGHVS, CDR2 FNYEAQ. The CDR3 reads CASSLAGRLAGGTGELFF. The CDR3 nucleotides read TGTGCCAGCAGCTTAGCGGGGCGACTAGCGGGAGGCACCGGGGAGCTGTTTTTT.

V gene TRBV5-1 combines with J gene TRBJ2-3; D tentatively fits TRBD1 or TRBD2 (5 bases each). Germline V gene sequence: CDR1 SGHRS, CDR2 YFSETQ. V was trimmed by 1 base and J by 1 base, leaving 16 bases between them. This CDR3 is 17 amino acids long. CDR3 bases: TGCGCCAGCAGCTTGTGGGGCTTGGGGGATCGCACAGATACGCAGTATTTT. Translated: CASSLWGLGDRTDTQYF.

This chain links TRBV7-2 with TRBJ2-3, with 8 bases fitting TRBD1. Germline V gene sequence: CDR1 SGHTA, CDR2 FQGNSA. The V gene end was trimmed by 4 bases and the J gene end by 3 bases; junction bases not matched to a gene: 6. The CDR3 sequence is 15 residues long. Written as DNA, the CDR3 is TGTGCCAGCAGCTCCCGGACAGGGCGGACAGATACGCAGTATTTT. Translation gives CASSSRTGRTDTQYF.

The chain carries TRBV18 and TRBJ2-5, with a tentative D call TRBD2 (6 bases). The germline gives CDR1 KGHSH, CDR2 LQKENI. The CDR3 has 17 amino acids. V dropped 0 bases and J dropped 1 base, with 15 bases sitting between them. In DNA form, the CDR3 reads TGTGCCAGCTCACCACCGGGGAGGAAGAAGGTCCAAGAGACCCAGTACTTC. The encoded protein is CASSPPGRKKVQETQYF. The complete variable domain, with remaining parts taken from reference TRBV18 and TRBJ2-5, reads NAGVMQNPRHLVRRRGQEARLRCSPMKGHSHVYWYRQLPEEGLKFMVYLQKENIIDESGMPKERFSAEFPKEGPSILRIQQVVRGDSAAYFCASSPPGRKKVQETQYFGPGTRLLVL.

This chain uses TRBV10-3 with TRBJ1-1, with 7 bases identical to TRBD1. The V gene end was trimmed by 4 bases and the J gene end by 1 base; junction bases not matched to a gene: 3. Germline-derived CDR1 and CDR2 are ENHRY and SYGVKD. The CDR3 is made up of 14 amino acids. CDR3 residues: CAISVWDRNTEAFF. The DNA of the CDR3 is TGTGCCATCAGTGTCTGGGACAGGAACACTGAAGCTTTCTTT.

This clone was counted only a few times. V and J are TRBV29-1 and TRBJ1-1; TRBD1 aligns across 12 bases. The CDR3 consists of 14 residues. Trimming took 7 bases from V and 4 from J; bases not matched to a gene: 7. Germline CDR1 and CDR2: SQVTM and ANQGSEA. The CDR3 here is CSAGTGGGGTEAFF. In nucleotides, the CDR3 is TGCAGCGCTGGGACAGGGGGCGGCGGCACTGAAGCTTTCTTT.

This clone came up once. In DNA, the CDR3 is TGTGCCAGCAGCCCCGGGGGCACGATACGAGATACGCAGTATTTT. This gives the protein CASSPGGTIRDTQYF. The J gene is TRBJ2-3, the V gene TRBV7-9; perhaps D is TRBD1 or TRBD2 (6 bases each). V lost 5 bases and J lost 5, with 17 bases in between. Germline assignment: CDR1 SEHNR and CDR2 FQNEAQ (reference sequence). CDR3 length equals 15 residues.